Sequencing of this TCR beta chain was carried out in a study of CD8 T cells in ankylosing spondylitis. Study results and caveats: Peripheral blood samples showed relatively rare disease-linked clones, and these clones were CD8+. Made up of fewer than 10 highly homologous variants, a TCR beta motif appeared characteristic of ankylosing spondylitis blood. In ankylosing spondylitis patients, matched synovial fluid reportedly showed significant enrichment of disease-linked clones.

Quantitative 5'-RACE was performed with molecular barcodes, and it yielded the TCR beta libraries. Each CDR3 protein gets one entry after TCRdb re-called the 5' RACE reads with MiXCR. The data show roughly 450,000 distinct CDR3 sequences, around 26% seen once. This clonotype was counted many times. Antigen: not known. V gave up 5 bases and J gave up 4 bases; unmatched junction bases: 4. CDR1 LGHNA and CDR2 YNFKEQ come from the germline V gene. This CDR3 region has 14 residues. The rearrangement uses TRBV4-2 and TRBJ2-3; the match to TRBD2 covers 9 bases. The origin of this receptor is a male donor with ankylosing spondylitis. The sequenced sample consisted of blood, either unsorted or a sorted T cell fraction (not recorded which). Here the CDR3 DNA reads TGTGCCAGCAGCGTATTAGCGGGAGCAGATACGCAGTATTTT. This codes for CASSVLAGADTQYF.